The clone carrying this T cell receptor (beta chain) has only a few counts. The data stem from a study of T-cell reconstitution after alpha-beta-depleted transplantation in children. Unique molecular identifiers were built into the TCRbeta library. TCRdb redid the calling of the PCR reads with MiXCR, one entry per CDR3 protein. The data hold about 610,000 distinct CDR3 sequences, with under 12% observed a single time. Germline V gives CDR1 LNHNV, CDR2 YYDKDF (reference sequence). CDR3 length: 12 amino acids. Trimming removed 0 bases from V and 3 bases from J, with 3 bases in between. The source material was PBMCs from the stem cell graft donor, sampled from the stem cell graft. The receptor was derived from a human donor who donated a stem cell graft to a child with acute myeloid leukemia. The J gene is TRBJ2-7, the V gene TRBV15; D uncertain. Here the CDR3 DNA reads TGTGCCACCAGCAGAGACTACTACGAGCAGTACTTC. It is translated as CATSRDYYEQYF.